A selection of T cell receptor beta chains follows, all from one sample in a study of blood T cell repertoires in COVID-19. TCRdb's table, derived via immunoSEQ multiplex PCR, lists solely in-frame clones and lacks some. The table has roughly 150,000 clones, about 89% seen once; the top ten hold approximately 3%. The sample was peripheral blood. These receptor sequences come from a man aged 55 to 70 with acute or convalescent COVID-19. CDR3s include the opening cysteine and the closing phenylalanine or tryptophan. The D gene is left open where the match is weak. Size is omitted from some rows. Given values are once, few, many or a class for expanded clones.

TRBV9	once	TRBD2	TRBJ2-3	TGTGCCAGCAGCGCCGGGACTACGACAGATACGCAGTATTTT	CASSAGTTTDTQYF
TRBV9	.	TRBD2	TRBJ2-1	TGTGCCAGCAGTAGCAGTGCGGGGGCCTACAATGAGCAGTTCTTC	CASSSSAGAYNEQFF
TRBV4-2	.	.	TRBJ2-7	TGTGCCAGCAGCCAATCGACAGGAACCGAGCAGTACTTC	CASSQSTGTEQYF
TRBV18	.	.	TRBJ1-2	TGTGCCAGCTCCCATGGCGGTTACTATGGCTACACCTTC	CASSHGGYYGYTF
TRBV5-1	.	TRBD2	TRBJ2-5	TGCGCCAGCACCTCCCTCCCGGTAGCGGGGGGCGCGTTGGAGACCCAGTACTTC	CASTSLPVAGGALETQYF
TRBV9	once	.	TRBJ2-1	TGTGCCAGCAGCGTCACGGGCTCCTACAATGAGCAGTTCTTC	CASSVTGSYNEQFF
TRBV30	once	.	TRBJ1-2	TGTGCCTGGAGTGTAGAGGTCAGCTTCTATGGCTACACCTTC	CAWSVEVSFYGYTF
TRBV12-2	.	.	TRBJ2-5	TGTGCAAGTCGCTACCCCCACCCCTGTTTGTACAAAAACCAACAGTTTCAAGAGACCCAGTACTTC	CASRYPHPCLYKNQQFQETQYF
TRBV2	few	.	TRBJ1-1	TGTGCCAGCAGTGAATTCAGGGCCTTAGCTTTCTTT	CASSEFRALAFF
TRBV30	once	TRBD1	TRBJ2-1	TGTGCCTTGCCTGGGGGACAGGTGGGCAATGAGCAGTTCTTC	CALPGGQVGNEQFF
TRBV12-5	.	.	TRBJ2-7	TGTGCTAGTGGTTTGGGTAAGGGGGCCTACGAGCAGTACTTC	CASGLGKGAYEQYF
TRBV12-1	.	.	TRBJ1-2	TGTGCCAGCAGCCCCGGACAGAGCTTGGGCTACACCTTC	CASSPGQSLGYTF
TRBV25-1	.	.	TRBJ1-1	TGTGCCAGCAGTGAGCCGACCGGGGTGAACACTGAAGCTTTCTTT	CASSEPTGVNTEAFF
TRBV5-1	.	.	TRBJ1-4	TGCGCCAGCAGCTTGGCCCAGGGTAAAGAAAAACTGTTTTTT	CASSLAQGKEKLFF
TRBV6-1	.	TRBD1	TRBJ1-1	TGTGCCAGCAGTATGACAGGGAAGAACACTGAAGCTTTCTTT	CASSMTGKNTEAFF
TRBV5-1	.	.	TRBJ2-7	TGCGCCAGCAGCTACGTGGGCCCATTCGAGCAGTACTTC	CASSYVGPFEQYF
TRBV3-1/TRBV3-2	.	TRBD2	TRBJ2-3	TGTGCCAGCAGCGTTGGGACTAGCGGCACAGATACGCAGTATTTT	CASSVGTSGTDTQYF
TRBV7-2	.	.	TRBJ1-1	TGTGCCAGCATTTCCTCCCCAACAGGGAACACTGAAGCTTTCTTT	CASISSPTGNTEAFF
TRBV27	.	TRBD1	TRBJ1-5	TGTGCCAGCAGGCTGACAGGGAATAGCAATCAGCCCCAGCATTTT	CASRLTGNSNQPQHF
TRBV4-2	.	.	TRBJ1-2	TGTGCCAGCAGCCAAGCCGCGGGGAGTCCTGGCTACACCTTC	CASSQAAGSPGYTF
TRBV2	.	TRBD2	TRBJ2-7	TGTGCCAGCAAGAGTAGCGGGGCCCCATACGAGCAGTACTTC	CASKSSGAPYEQYF
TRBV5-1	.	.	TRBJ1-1	TGCGCCAGCAGCTCCGGATTATCAATTAACAGGGCCCTCACTGAAGCTTTCTTT	CASSSGLSINRALTEAFF
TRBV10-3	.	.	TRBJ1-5	TGTGCCATCAGTGAAACGGGGATGGACCAGCATTTT	CAISETGMDQHF
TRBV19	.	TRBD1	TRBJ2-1	TGTGCCAGTACCCCAGGGGGATCTGGCGGGAATGAGCAGTTCTTC	CASTPGGSGGNEQFF
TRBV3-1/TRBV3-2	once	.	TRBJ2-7	TGTGCCAGCAGCCAAGGGCATGTCTCCTACGAGCAGTACTTC	CASSQGHVSYEQYF
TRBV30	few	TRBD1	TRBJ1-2	TGTGCCTGGAGTGGGGACAGGACTTCTGGCTACACCTTC	CAWSGDRTSGYTF
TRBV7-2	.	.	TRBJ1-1	TGTGCCAGCAGCCCCCGCAGGCTCACTGAAGCTTTCTTT	CASSPRRLTEAFF
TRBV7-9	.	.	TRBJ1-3	TGTGCCAGCAGCTTAGCCGTGAGGGTCTCTGGAAACACCATATATTTT	CASSLAVRVSGNTIYF
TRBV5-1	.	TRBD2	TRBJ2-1	TGCGCCAGCAGCTTGACACCGGGGGGGTACAATGAGCAGTTCTTC	CASSLTPGGYNEQFF
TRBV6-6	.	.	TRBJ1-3	TGTGCCAGCATGATAGACTCCTCTGGAAACACCATATATTTT	CASMIDSSGNTIYF
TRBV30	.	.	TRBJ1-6	TGTGCCTCTTCAAGCCGGAGCTCCTATAATTCACCCCTCCACTTT	CASSSRSSYNSPLHF
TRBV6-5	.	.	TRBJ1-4	TGTGCCAGCAGTTACGGTGGGGCAGGGAATGAAAAACTGTTTTTT	CASSYGGAGNEKLFF
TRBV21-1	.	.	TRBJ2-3	TGTGCCAGCAGCAAAGGACAGGGGGAGACTAGCACAGATACGCAGTATTTT	CASSKGQGETSTDTQYF
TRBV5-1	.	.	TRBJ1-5	TGCGCCAGCAGCTTAGATAGGGCTTCGGGAAACAATCAGCCCCAGCATTTT	CASSLDRASGNNQPQHF
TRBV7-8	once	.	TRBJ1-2	TGTGCCAGCAGCTTAGGTGACGGGGGGGGTCTACCGTTTGGCTACACCTTC	CASSLGDGGGLPFGYTF
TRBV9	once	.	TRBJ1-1	TGTGCCAGCAGCGTAGTCGCGCGGAACACTGAAGCTTTCTTT	CASSVVARNTEAFF
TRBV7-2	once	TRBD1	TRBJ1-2	TGTGCCAGCAGCCCGCGACAGGGTAACTATGGCTACACCTTC	CASSPRQGNYGYTF
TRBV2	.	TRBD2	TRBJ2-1	TGTGCCAGCAGTGTAGGACTAGCGGGGGGGCTGAATGAGCAGTTCTTC	CASSVGLAGGLNEQFF
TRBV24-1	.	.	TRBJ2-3	TGTGCCACCCGAAACCGCGGAGGATCTAGCACAGATACGCAGTATTTT	CATRNRGGSSTDTQYF
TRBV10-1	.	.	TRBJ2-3	TGCGCCAGCAGTGAGTCCACGGACGCAACAGGGCAGTATTTT	CASSESTDATGQYF
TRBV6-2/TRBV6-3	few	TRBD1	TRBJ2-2	TGTGCCAGCAGTACATCAGGACAGGTCGGGGAGCTGTTTTTT	CASSTSGQVGELFF
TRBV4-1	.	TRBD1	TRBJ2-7	TGCGCCAGCAGCCAGTCCGGACAGGTCAACTCATGGAACGCCGAGCAGTACTTC	CASSQSGQVNSWNAEQYF
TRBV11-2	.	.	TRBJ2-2	TGTGCCAGCAGCTTAGGAGTGGCCGGGGAGCTGTTTTTT	CASSLGVAGELFF
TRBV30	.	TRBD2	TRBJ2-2	TGTGCCCTCCAGCGGGGGCTGTCGGGGGAGCTGTTTTTT	CALQRGLSGELFF
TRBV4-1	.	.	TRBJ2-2	TGCGCCAGCAGCTATCCTCCTGGGAGGTCGAACACCGGGGAGCTGTTTTTT	CASSYPPGRSNTGELFF
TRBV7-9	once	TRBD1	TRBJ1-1	TGTGCCAGCGGGGACAGGGGGCCCCCTGAAGCTTTCTTT	CASGDRGPPEAFF
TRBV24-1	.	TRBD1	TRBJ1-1	TGTGCCACCAGTGATTTAGGGGCAGGGGGCTCTCAGGGTGAAGCTTTCTTT	CATSDLGAGGSQGEAFF
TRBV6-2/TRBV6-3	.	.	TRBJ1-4	TGTGCCAGCAGCCGTACGGGGAAACTGTTTTTT	CASSRTGKLFF